The 20 T cell receptor beta chains in this list originate from one sample, sequenced in a study of molecular identifiers for immune sequencing clone quantification. TCRdb re-derived calls from the PCR reads in MiXCR, one entry per CDR3 protein. Of around 460,000 distinct CDR3 sequences listed, roughly a fifth were seen once; the top ten hold about 0.8%. The sequenced sample consisted of naive CD8+ T cells from blood, with Jurkat cell RNA spiked in. This sample's subset: FACS-sorted CD8+CD4-CCR7+CD45RA+ naive T cells. These TCRs come from a human donor in good health. Some libraries in this study had Jurkat cell RNA spiked in.

V is TRBV20-1 and J is TRBJ1-5; D is ambiguous. Between the trimmed V and J ends, which lost 3 bases and 5 bases, there was a span of 11 bases. Germline loops: CDR1 DFQATT, CDR2 SNEGSKA (reference sequence). This CDR3 region has 13 residues. The chain's CDR3 is CSARSRRDQPQHF. The CDR3 DNA reads as TGCAGTGCTAGGTCTCGGAGGGATCAGCCCCAGCATTTT.

Regarding this clonotype: This may come from a read error, since a much larger clone is one base off. The chain links TRBV7-2 to TRBJ2-7; perhaps TRBD2 as D (6 bases). There are 13 residues in the CDR3. Trimming left V 4 bases short and J 3 bases short, with 10 bases between. The germline gives CDR1 SGHTA, CDR2 FQGNSA. The CDR3 sequence is CASSSGTFYEQYF. The CDR3 nucleotides are TGTGCCAGCAGCTCCGGGACTTTCTACGAGCAGTACTTC.

There are a few counts of this clonotype. The V call is TRBV27, the J call TRBJ2-7, with TRBD2 matching over 13 bases. Germline CDR1 MNHEY, CDR2 SMNVEV (reference sequence). With V trimmed by 5 bases and J by 1 base, 8 bases remained unmatched. This CDR3 comprises 17 residues. The CDR3 protein is CASSLTSGRAGSYEQYF. DNA for the CDR3: TGTGCCAGCAGTCTTACTAGCGGGAGGGCCGGGTCCTACGAGCAGTACTTC.

The chain carries TRBV6-5 and TRBJ2-5; D is ambiguous. The germline V gene encodes CDR1 MNHEY and CDR2 SVGAGI. The CDR3 has 12 amino acids. V was clipped by 11 bases and J by 5 bases, with 15 bases between them. DNA for the CDR3: TGTGCCGGCGCGATCATTGGGGAGACCCAGTACTTC. Its protein product is CAGAIIGETQYF.

This clonotype was seen only once. A clone one base away is much larger, so this may be a read error. The J gene is TRBJ1-1, the V gene TRBV27; unclear D gene. Germline values: CDR1 MNHEY, CDR2 SMNVEV (reference sequence). The length of the CDR3 is 13 residues. CDR3 loop: CASSFGSNTGAFF. In DNA form, the CDR3 reads TGTGCCAGCAGTTTCGGCAGTAACACTGGAGCTTTCTTT.

On this clonotype itself: One base away lies a much larger clone, so this may be a sequencing read error. The chain uses TRBV7-9 and TRBJ1-4; D unresolved. The CDR3 loop spans 11 amino acids. The germline V gene encodes CDR1 SEHNR and CDR2 FQNEAQ (reference sequence). The CDR3 sequence: CASSHNGKLFF. Here the CDR3 DNA reads TGTGCCAGCAGCCATAATGGAAAACTGTTTTTT.

The chain employs TRBV20-1 and TRBJ2-3; 8 bases are a match to TRBD1. The CDR3 extends over 16 amino acids. The germline CDR1 and CDR2 sequences are DFQATT and SNEGSKA (reference sequence). Trimming took 0 bases from V and 3 from J; bases not matched to a gene: 8. The DNA for the CDR3 is TGCAGTGCTAGAGATCTGGCCAGGGGGCTGACAGATACGCAGTATTTT. Its protein product is CSARDLARGLTDTQYF.

This clonotype was found a few times. V gene TRBV7-9 combines with J gene TRBJ1-2; D remains unclear. Germline CDR1 reads SEHNR; CDR2 reads FQNEAQ (reference sequence). The CDR3 extends over 12 amino acids. V was pared by 5 bases and J by 4 bases, with 8 bases between. The CDR3 nucleotides read TGTGCCAGCAGCCACTCAGGCTATGGCTACACCTTC. It translates to CASSHSGYGYTF. Supplemented by reference TRBV7-9 and TRBJ1-2, the full variable domain reads DTGVSQNPRHKITKRGQNVTFRCDPISEHNRLYWYRQTLGQGPEFLTYFQNEAQLEKSRLLSDRFSAERPKGSFSTLEIQRTEQGDSAMYLCASSHSGYGYTFGSGTRLTVV.

The V and J genes are TRBV19 and TRBJ1-1, with D hard to call. The V end lost 5 bases, the J end lost 1 base, and 8 bases lay between the germline ends. This CDR3 is built from 13 residues. Germline loops: CDR1 LNHDA, CDR2 SQIVND (reference sequence). CDR3 sequence reads: CASSEAGNTEAFF. In nucleotides, the CDR3 is TGTGCCAGTAGTGAAGCCGGGAACACTGAAGCTTTCTTT.

This clonotype was recorded at least ten times. The rearrangement links TRBV7-9 to TRBJ1-5; D call uncertain. Trimming removed 5 bases from V and 3 bases from J, with 11 bases in between. The CDR3 spans 14 residues. From germline, CDR1 is SEHNR and CDR2 FQNEAQ (reference sequence). CDR3 DNA: TGTGCCAGCAGCCCATCCGGCCCCAATCAGCCCCAGCATTTT. Protein sequence: CASSPSGPNQPQHF.

This clonotype was recorded at least ten times. The chain has TRBV6-2 or TRBV6-3 and TRBJ2-3; D is perhaps TRBD2 (7 bases). The V gene's germline CDR1 is MNHEY and CDR2 SVGEGT. V dropped 2 bases and J dropped 6 bases, with 21 bases sitting between them. The CDR3 spans 17 residues. CDR3 in amino acids: CASSYELGGDPADTQYF. The CDR3 DNA reads as TGTGCCAGCAGTTACGAGCTAGGGGGGGACCCGGCCGATACGCAGTATTTT.

To note about this clonotype: Its ends do not fully match the called genes, so a read error is possible. The CDR3 loop reads CASSYGRGLNTEALF. The CDR3 nucleotides read TGTGCCAGCAGTTATGGGCGGGGATTGAACACTGAAGCTCTCTTT. V gene TRBV6-5 combines with J gene TRBJ1-1, with D uncertain. The germline gives CDR1 MNHEY, CDR2 SVGAGI. This CDR3 has 15 residues.

Points on this clonotype: Being one base from a much bigger clone, this may be a read error. The genes are TRBV29-1 and TRBJ2-2; D is ambiguous. Germline V gives CDR1 SQVTM, CDR2 ANQGSEA. V gave up 4 bases and J gave up 8 bases, with 14 bases separating them. The CDR3 length is 13 residues. CDR3 region: CSVAQQLAGELFF. The DNA of the CDR3 is TGCAGCGTTGCCCAGCAACTCGCGGGGGAGCTGTTTTTT.

This clonotype occurred many times. V gene TRBV2 combines with J gene TRBJ2-5, with unresolved D. CDR1 is SNHLY, CDR2 FYNNEI, per germline. The CDR3 has 12 residues. Deletions cut 10 bases from V and 2 bases from J, with 11 bases between. The CDR3 reads CATMHGQETQYF. CDR3 DNA sequence: TGTGCCACCATGCACGGACAAGAGACCCAGTACTTC.

This clonotype has at least ten counts. The chain links TRBV7-9 to TRBJ2-1; D uncertain. Germline V gene data show CDR1 as SEHNR and CDR2 as FQNEAQ (reference sequence). V was shortened by 1 base and J by 9 bases, with 10 bases between the two germline ends. This CDR3 contains 13 residues. The CDR3 is CASSLDLETEQFF. In DNA form, the CDR3 reads TGTGCCAGCAGCTTAGACCTAGAAACTGAGCAGTTCTTC.

This clonotype occurred many times. This rearrangement joins TRBV30 to TRBJ1-1, with TRBD1 matching 7 bases. The CDR3 covers 15 residues. J gave up 0 bases and V 1 base, and 5 bases lay outside the gene matches. The germline V gene has CDR1 GTSNPN and CDR2 SVGIG (reference sequence). DNA of the CDR3: TGTGCCTGGAGTGAGGGACAGAGCATGAACACTGAAGCTTTCTTT. Its translation: CAWSEGQSMNTEAFF. The variable domain in full, completed from reference TRBV30 and TRBJ1-1, reads SQTIHQWPATLVQPVGSPLSLECTVEGTSNPNLYWYRQAAGRGLQLLFYSVGIGQISSEVPQNLSASRPQDRQFILSSKKLLLSDSGFYLCAWSEGQSMNTEAFFGQGTRLTVV.

The gene calls are TRBV28 and TRBJ2-7; D gene ambiguous. The CDR3 covers 15 residues. Looked up from germline, CDR1 is MDHEN and CDR2 is SYDVKM. The V end was cut by 2 bases, the J end by 2 bases, with 13 bases between. CDR3 amino acids: CASSLRSDPPYEQYF. The CDR3 nucleotides read TGTGCCAGCAGTTTACGGAGCGACCCCCCCTACGAGCAGTACTTC.

As to this clonotype: At one boundary the junction diverges from the germline segment, which might be a read error. The chain uses TRBV20-1 and TRBJ2-2, with a weak D call TRBD2 (6 bases). The CDR3 is 13 residues long. Germline CDR1 is DFQATT and CDR2 is SNEGSKA (reference sequence). The CDR3 sequence is CSARDRGTGELFF. The CDR3 DNA reads as TGCAGTGCGAGAGACCGGGGGACCGGGGAGCTGTTTTTT.

The rearrangement joins TRBV20-1 to TRBJ2-7; 7 nucleotides agree with TRBD1. V shed 1 base and J 1 base; nucleotides not matched to a gene: 7. Per germline, CDR1 DFQATT and CDR2 SNEGSKA (reference sequence). The CDR3 sequence is 15 residues long. The CDR3 loop is CSARGPRTGSYEQYF. The CDR3 nucleotides are TGCAGTGCTAGAGGACCCAGGACAGGTTCCTACGAGCAGTACTTC.

In its sample, this clonotype was seen many times. The chain combines TRBV5-4 with TRBJ2-3, with a possible D match to TRBD1 (5 bases). The CDR3 has 14 residues. The ends were cut back, 3 bases at V and 4 bases at J, with 12 bases in the middle. The germline V gene encodes CDR1 SGHNT and CDR2 YYREEE (reference sequence). CDR3 amino acids: CASSSQGSADTQYF. The CDR3 DNA follows: TGTGCCAGCAGCTCCCAGGGATCCGCAGATACGCAGTATTTT.